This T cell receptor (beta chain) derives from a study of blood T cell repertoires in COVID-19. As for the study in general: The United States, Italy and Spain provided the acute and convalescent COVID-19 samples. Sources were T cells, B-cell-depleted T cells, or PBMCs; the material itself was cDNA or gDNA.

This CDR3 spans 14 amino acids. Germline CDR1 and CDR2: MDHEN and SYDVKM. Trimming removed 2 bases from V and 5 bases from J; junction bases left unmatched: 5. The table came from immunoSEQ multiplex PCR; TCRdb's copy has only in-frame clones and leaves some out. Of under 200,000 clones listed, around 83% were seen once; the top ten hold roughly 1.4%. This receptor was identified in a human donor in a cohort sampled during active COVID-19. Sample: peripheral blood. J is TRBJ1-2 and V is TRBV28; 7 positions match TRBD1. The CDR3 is CASSLAQGKYGYTF. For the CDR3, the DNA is TGTGCCAGCAGTTTAGCACAGGGGAAGTATGGCTACACCTTC.